One sample yielded the 6 T cell receptor beta chains listed below, sequenced in a study of blood T cell repertoires in COVID-19. Some clones are missing from TCRdb's copy, which holds only in-frame ones; the method was immunoSEQ multiplex PCR. The sample has under 500,000 clones; around 88% are singletons. Sample: peripheral blood. Receptor source: a woman in her twenties or thirties with acute or convalescent COVID-19.

The chain links TRBV7-2 to TRBJ2-3; TRBD2 aligns across 8 bases. CDR3 length: 16 amino acids. V dropped 0 bases and J dropped 6; count of bases not matched to a gene: 8. Germline CDR1 SGHTA, CDR2 FQGNSA. The CDR3 region is CASSLAGVAGRDTQYF. The CDR3 nucleotides read TGTGCCAGCAGCTTAGCAGGAGTAGCGGGACGGGATACGCAGTATTTT.

This chain uses TRBV30 with TRBJ2-3; TRBD1 agrees at 8 bases. Germline V gene sequence: CDR1 GTSNPN, CDR2 SVGIG (reference sequence). The CDR3 is 14 residues long. V lost 4 bases and J lost 1; bases outside the gene matches: 4. The CDR3 loop is CAWILGQGTDTQYF. The CDR3 coding sequence is TGTGCCTGGATCTTGGGACAGGGCACAGATACGCAGTATTTT.

The chain employs TRBV29-1 and TRBJ1-2, with no clear D. CDR1 SQVTM and CDR2 ANQGSEA come from the germline V gene. The germline V and J ends were trimmed by 6 bases and 6 bases, with 8 bases remaining between them. The CDR3 loop spans 10 amino acids. CDR3 in DNA: TGCAGCGTAGCTTCGGATGGCTACACCTTC. It specifies CSVASDGYTF.

This clone has just a few counts. The chain carries TRBV30 and TRBJ2-6; unclear D gene. The germline CDR1 and CDR2 sequences are GTSNPN and SVGIG (reference sequence). Between the trimmed V and J ends, which lost 1 base and 0 bases, there was a span of 4 bases. The CDR3 consists of 14 residues. As DNA, the CDR3 is TGTGCCTGGAGTGCCGGCTCTGGGGCCAACGTCCTGACTTTC. Translation: CAWSAGSGANVLTF.

The chain uses TRBV5-1 and TRBJ1-4, with D possibly being TRBD1 (6 bases). Per germline, CDR1 SGHRS and CDR2 YFSETQ. The V end lost 3 bases, the J end lost 7 bases, and 19 bases lay between the germline ends. This CDR3 has 16 amino acids. The CDR3 DNA reads TGCGCCAGCAGCTCCGACTACAGGGCTGGCACTGAAAAACTGTTTTTT. Translated: CASSSDYRAGTEKLFF. Drawing the rest from reference TRBV5-1 and TRBJ1-4, the complete variable domain is KAGVTQTPRYLIKTRGQQVTLSCSPISGHRSVSWYQQTPGQGLQFLFEYFSETQRNKGNFPGRFSGRQFSNSRSEMNVSTLELGDSALYLCASSSDYRAGTEKLFFGSGTQLSVL.

The DNA for the CDR3 is TGTGCCAGCAGCGTAGCCCTAGCGGGGCCTATCAATGAGCAGTTCTTC. Translation: CASSVALAGPINEQFF. This chain joins TRBV9 and TRBJ2-1, with 9 bases lining up with TRBD2. V lost 0 bases, J lost 6 bases, and 7 bases stayed unmatched. Germline V gene data show CDR1 as SGDLS and CDR2 as YYNGEE. This CDR3 spans 16 amino acids.